This T cell receptor beta chain was identified during a study of T-cell reconstitution after alpha-beta-depleted transplantation in children. As regards this clonotype: Its antigen remains unidentified.

General observations from the study: Expanded graft clones, several hundred of them, were reportedly the source of alpha-beta T cells about two months after transplant.

The CDR3 spans 16 residues. Trimming stripped 4 bases from V and 5 bases from J, with 20 bases between. Germline lookup yields CDR1 SEHNR and CDR2 FQNEAQ (reference sequence). Library preparation (for TCRbeta) was performed with unique molecular identifiers. TCRdb used MiXCR to reprocess the PCR reads, holding one entry per CDR3 protein. The top ten hold around 34% of the sample, which has roughly 120,000 distinct CDR3 sequences, under 13% seen once. The chain couples TRBV7-9 to TRBJ2-5, with TRBD1 as a possible D gene (6 bases). The source is a boy between 2 and 10 years old with acute lymphoblastic leukemia, due to receive a stem cell transplant. The sample was PBMCs, taken before TCRalphabeta/CD19-depleted stem cell transplant. The CDR3 loop is CASSSHRDNFRETQYF. In nucleotides, the CDR3 is TGTGCCAGCAGCTCCCACCGGGACAACTTTCGGGAGACCCAGTACTTC.